Presented here are 5 T cell receptor beta chains from one specimen sequenced in a study of identical twins. TCRdb passed the 5' RACE reads through MiXCR, listing each CDR3 protein once. The data show 250,000 or so distinct CDR3 sequences, approximately 7% seen once. A further study also used this sample, focusing on yellow fever vaccine responses in identical twins.

The sequencing input was memory (CD45RO+) T cells sorted from blood. The receptors stem from a woman aged 18 to 35 in good health.

This clonotype was found many times. The J gene is TRBJ2-7, the V gene TRBV5-1; D is perhaps TRBD1 (6 bases). CDR3 length equals 14 residues. The germline V gene has CDR1 SGHRS and CDR2 YFSETQ. The V gene lost 0 bases and the J gene lost 5 bases, with 12 bases spanning the gap. The CDR3 protein is CASSLGTGLHEQYF. The DNA of the CDR3 is TGCGCCAGCAGCTTGGGTACAGGGTTACACGAGCAGTACTTC. Variable domain in full (rest from reference TRBV5-1 and TRBJ2-7): KAGVTQTPRYLIKTRGQQVTLSCSPISGHRSVSWYQQTPGQGLQFLFEYFSETQRNKGNFPGRFSGRQFSNSRSEMNVSTLELGDSALYLCASSLGTGLHEQYFGPGTRLTVT.

V usage is TRBV28 and J usage is TRBJ2-1; D may be TRBD1 (6 bases). V gave up 7 bases and J gave up 4 bases, with 17 bases separating them. The CDR3 has 15 amino acids. Germline assignment: CDR1 MDHEN and CDR2 SYDVKM. CDR3 nucleotide sequence: TGTGCCAGCACAACACGGACAGAGAATTACAATGAGCAGTTCTTC. This codes for CASTTRTENYNEQFF.

The genes are TRBV7-9 and TRBJ2-2, with D possibly matching TRBD1 (6 bases). The length of the CDR3 is 16 residues. The germline gives CDR1 SEHNR, CDR2 FQNEAQ (reference sequence). V lost 3 bases, J lost 8 bases, and 19 bases lay in between. The CDR3 DNA sequence: TGTGCCAGCAGCTTCCAAGGACAGCCGAAGGGTGGGGAGCTGTTTTTT. Its translation: CASSFQGQPKGGELFF. Based on the CDR3 plus reference TRBV7-9 and TRBJ2-2, the full variable domain is DTGVSQNPRHKITKRGQNVTFRCDPISEHNRLYWYRQTLGQGPEFLTYFQNEAQLEKSRLLSDRFSAERPKGSFSTLEIQRTEQGDSAMYLCASSFQGQPKGGELFFGEGSRLTVL.

The J gene is TRBJ2-7, the V gene TRBV4-1; TRBD2 matches at 11 bases. V trimming: 1 base; J trimming: 0 bases; junction bases outside the gene matches: 2. Germline lookup yields CDR1 MGHRA and CDR2 YSYEKL. This CDR3 is 16 amino acids long. CDR3 sequence: CASSQVAGGSSYEQYF. CDR3 DNA sequence: TGCGCCAGCAGCCAAGTAGCGGGAGGGAGCTCCTACGAGCAGTACTTC.

The sample holds many counts of this clonotype. The chain uses TRBV5-1 and TRBJ1-1, with TRBD1 identical over 8 bases. The V and J ends lost 4 bases and 1 base, in that order; junction bases with no gene match: 9. Germline assignment: CDR1 SGHRS and CDR2 YFSETQ. The CDR3 is made up of 16 amino acids. The CDR3 region is CASSPTAGTGNTEAFF. The CDR3 DNA reads TGCGCCAGCAGCCCCACCGCCGGGACAGGGAACACTGAAGCTTTCTTT.